This TCR beta chain was retrieved from a study of CD8 T cells in ankylosing spondylitis. There are many counts of this clonotype. The antigen is undetermined. MiXCR was run by TCRdb on the 5' RACE reads, yielding one entry per CDR3 protein. The data contain around 490,000 distinct CDR3 sequences, approximately 5% of them singletons. The CDR3 extends over 18 amino acids. Trimming at V came to 3 bases and at J to 4 bases, leaving 11 bases not matched to a gene. Germline lookup yields CDR1 SGHRS and CDR2 YFSETQ. Findings of the study overall: Ankylosing spondylitis blood appeared to carry a characteristic TCR beta motif of roughly eight highly homologous variants.

Sequenced input: blood, either unsorted or a sorted T cell fraction (not recorded which). The sequence was collected from a male donor with ankylosing spondylitis. The V and J genes are TRBV5-1 and TRBJ2-2, with 11 nucleotides matching TRBD2. DNA for the CDR3: TGCGCCAGCAGCTACCAGATAGCGGGGGGGCCGAGCACCGGGGAGCTGTTTTTT. Translating it yields CASSYQIAGGPSTGELFF. The full variable domain, with the rest looked up from reference TRBV5-1 and TRBJ2-2, is KAGVTQTPRYLIKTRGQQVTLSCSPISGHRSVSWYQQTPGQGLQFLFEYFSETQRNKGNFPGRFSGRQFSNSRSEMNVSTLELGDSALYLCASSYQIAGGPSTGELFFGEGSRLTVL.